This T cell receptor beta chain is from a study of T-cell memory formation after mild COVID-19. Study-wide results and caveats: The SARS-CoV-2 specificity of second-wave clones reaching peak at day 37 remained unverified.

The CDR3 covers 16 residues. The germline gives CDR1 MGHRA, CDR2 YSYEKL. After removal of 1 base from V and 4 bases from J, the junction contained 4 bases not matched to a gene. Via MiXCR, TCRdb re-called the 5' RACE reads, giving one row per CDR3 protein. The sample holds around 210,000 distinct CDR3 sequences, around 9.1% seen once. The sample holds many counts of this clonotype. Its antigen is undetermined. Sequenced material: PBMCs or a T cell subset sorted from them (not recorded which). The receptor was isolated from a man between 18 and 35 years old who had mild COVID-19 (a few samples of this study predate the infection). Cell type and time point are not known. The rearrangement uses TRBV4-1 and TRBJ2-3; 11 bases align to TRBD2. The chain's CDR3 is CASSQVIAGGADTQYF. The CDR3 coding sequence is TGCGCCAGCAGCCAAGTCATAGCGGGGGGGGCAGATACGCAGTATTTT.